The T cell receptor (beta chain) under discussion was sequenced for a study of monozygotic twins with inflammatory bowel disease. Whole-study results and caveats: Perhaps reflecting limited power, concordant and discordant twins did not differ in repertoire similarity. Resolution of different T cell subtypes was not achieved.

The germline V gene has CDR1 MGHRA and CDR2 YSYEKL. This CDR3 has 12 amino acids. About this clonotype: As yet, its antigen is unknown.

TCRdb re-called the 5' RACE reads; one entry per CDR3 protein, DNA not given. The table lists 300,000 to 400,000 distinct CDR3 sequences. The sequenced sample consisted of blood. This clonotype was sampled from a human donor with ulcerative colitis or Crohn's disease, or a healthy co-twin of an affected twin (not recorded which). The genes are TRBV4-1 and TRBJ1-1; TCRdb's D call, TRBD1, is unchecked because there is no DNA. The chain's CDR3 is CASSQSPGSAFF.